These 30 T cell receptor beta chains came from one sample sequenced in a study of shared clonotypes between healthy human individuals. CD8 cells regarded as naive lacked CD45RO, were positively chosen for CCR7, and omitted terminally differentiated effector memory CD45RA+ cells. The method was immunoSEQ multiplex PCR; TCRdb's version includes in-frame clones alone and lacks a portion of them. The sample holds about 2.2 million clones, 90% to 95% seen once. Sequencing was carried out using naive CD8+ T cells from PBMCs. The receptor set was obtained from a man in his late teens or twenties in good health. Some clones in this sample may be carry-over from other donors' samples.

V is TRBV4-1 and J is TRBJ2-1; TRBD2 is a possible D gene (5 bases). The germline V gene encodes CDR1 MGHRA and CDR2 YSYEKL. The CDR3 has 17 residues. Trimming took 2 bases from V and 0 from J, leaving 14 bases between them. This CDR3 reads CASSQRTAYSSYNEQFF. CDR3 bases: TGCGCCAGCAGCCAAAGGACTGCCTATTCCTCCTACAATGAGCAGTTCTTC.

The chain carries TRBV5-4 and TRBJ2-3; D tentatively reads TRBD1 or TRBD2 (5 bases each). The CDR3 runs 15 residues. Germline loops: CDR1 SGHNT, CDR2 YYREEE (reference sequence). V shed 6 bases and J shed 4 bases, with 18 bases lying between them. DNA for the CDR3: TGTGCCAGCACCCCGACGAGGGGAGCAGCAGATACGCAGTATTTT. It yields the protein CASTPTRGAADTQYF.

This chain joins TRBV20-1 and TRBJ2-3; D possibly corresponds to TRBD2 (5 bases). Per the germline V gene, CDR1 is DFQATT and CDR2 is SNEGSKA (reference sequence). The ends were cut back, 6 bases at V and 12 bases at J, with 13 bases in the middle. The CDR3 loop spans 10 amino acids. In DNA form, the CDR3 reads TGCAGTGCCCCTGAGGGCTCACAGTATTTT. Its translation: CSAPEGSQYF.

CDR3 protein: CASSLRTGSGYEQYF. CDR3 nucleotides: TGCGCCAGCAGCCTACGCACAGGGTCCGGCTACGAGCAGTACTTC. V is TRBV4-1 and J is TRBJ2-7, with D perhaps matching TRBD1 (6 bases). This CDR3 comprises 15 residues. CDR1 MGHRA and CDR2 YSYEKL come from the germline V gene. Trimming shortened V by 4 bases and J by 3 bases, and 16 bases separated the two germline ends.

This clone occurred once. The rearrangement links TRBV27 to TRBJ2-7; perhaps TRBD2 as D (5 bases). CDR1 is MNHEY and CDR2 is SMNVEV in the germline V gene (reference sequence). The V end lost 2 bases, the J end lost 3 bases, and 14 bases lay between the germline ends. The CDR3 sequence is 15 residues long. CDR3 DNA sequence: TGTGCCAGCAGTTTAGTCGGGGTCTCATACTACGAGCAGTACTTC. Amino acid sequence: CASSLVGVSYYEQYF.

This rearrangement joins TRBV5-6 to TRBJ1-4, with D unclear. This CDR3 has 15 residues. Trimming left V 0 bases short and J 3 bases short, with 9 bases between. Germline V gene sequence: CDR1 SGHDT, CDR2 YYEEEE. The CDR3 DNA is TGTGCCAGCAGCTTGGAGACTCGGGCTAATGAAAAACTGTTTTTT. It translates to CASSLETRANEKLFF.

In nucleotides, the CDR3 is TGTGCCAGCAGCCAAGTCCGCGGGAGTCAAGATGAGCAGTTCTTC. Translation gives CASSQVRGSQDEQFF. The V gene is TRBV14, the J gene TRBJ2-1, with 7 bases that match TRBD2. The CDR3 consists of 15 residues. In germline, CDR1 is SGHDN, CDR2 FVKESK. V lost 1 base to trimming and J lost 8 bases; unmatched junction nucleotides: 8.

In its sample, this clone was seen once. V usage is TRBV5-6 and J usage is TRBJ2-5, with D perhaps TRBD1 (5 bases). With 1 base removed from V and 1 base from J, the gap between germline ends came to 14 bases. Germline loops: CDR1 SGHDT, CDR2 YYEEEE. The CDR3 contains 16 residues. This chain's CDR3 is CASSLRAGWAQETQYF. CDR3 in DNA: TGTGCCAGCAGCTTGCGGGCAGGGTGGGCCCAAGAGACCCAGTACTTC.

J is TRBJ2-7 and V is TRBV6-5, with 7 nucleotides matching TRBD1. The germline V gene encodes CDR1 MNHEY and CDR2 SVGAGI. V lost 7 bases to trimming and J lost 6 bases; unmatched junction nucleotides: 6. This CDR3 spans 12 amino acids. CDR3 protein: CASNSQGFEQYF. DNA of the CDR3: TGTGCCAGCAACTCACAGGGGTTCGAGCAGTACTTC.

Note on this clone: The identical CDR3 is also encoded by other nucleotide sequences in the sample. J is TRBJ2-5 and V is TRBV7-6; D not certain. The CDR3 consists of 12 residues. Germline assignment: CDR1 SGHVS and CDR2 FNYEAQ. Trimming stripped 5 bases from V and 0 bases from J, with 4 bases between. The CDR3 DNA sequence: TGTGCCAGCAGCCCTGACCAAGAGACCCAGTACTTC. Protein: CASSPDQETQYF.

This clone was observed a handful of times. The CDR3 reads CASSLSGQGWDDGYTF. The CDR3 coding sequence is TGTGCCAGCAGCTTATCTGGACAGGGGTGGGACGATGGCTACACCTTC. The rearrangement links TRBV7-9 to TRBJ1-2, with TRBD1 matching over 9 bases. Per the germline V gene, CDR1 is SEHNR and CDR2 is FQNEAQ (reference sequence). Trimming took 2 bases from V and 6 from J; bases not matched to a gene: 10. The CDR3 loop spans 16 amino acids.

The chain is built from TRBV5-4 and TRBJ1-2; no clear D gene. Trimming pared 4 bases from V and 4 bases from J, leaving 14 bases between. This CDR3 contains 14 residues. Germline V gives CDR1 SGHNT, CDR2 YYREEE (reference sequence). The CDR3 DNA follows: TGTGCCAGCAGCGTTAGGGCCCTCTTCTATGGCTACACCTTC. It specifies CASSVRALFYGYTF.

V and J are TRBV27 and TRBJ2-1, with a possible D match to TRBD2 (5 bases). Germline V gives CDR1 MNHEY, CDR2 SMNVEV (reference sequence). Between the trimmed V and J ends, which lost 4 bases and 9 bases, there was a span of 10 bases. This CDR3 contains 12 residues. The CDR3 coding sequence is TGTGCCAGCAGTTGGGTGGCGGGTGAGCAGTTCTTC. Translation gives CASSWVAGEQFF.

This chain joins TRBV15 and TRBJ2-5; 9 bases agree with TRBD1. This CDR3 comprises 14 residues. V gave up 5 bases and J gave up 5 bases; unmatched junction bases: 6. Germline V CDR1 and CDR2: LNHNV, YYDKDF (reference sequence). As DNA, the CDR3 is TGTGCCACCAGCCGTACAGGGGGCTTGGAGACCCAGTACTTC. Amino acids: CATSRTGGLETQYF. Full variable domain (remainder filled in from reference TRBV15 and TRBJ2-5): DAMVIQNPRYQVTQFGKPVTLSCSQTLNHNVMYWYQQKSSQAPKLLFHYYDKDFNNEADTPDNFQSRRPNTSFCFLDIRSPGLGDTAMYLCATSRTGGLETQYFGPGTRLLVL.

The chain carries TRBV28 and TRBJ2-7; 7 bases agree with TRBD1. V lost 7 bases and J lost 2; bases outside the gene matches: 8. Germline V gene sequence: CDR1 MDHEN, CDR2 SYDVKM. The length of the CDR3 is 14 residues. The CDR3 nucleotides read TGTGCCAGCACCCTATACCAGGGGGCCTACGAGCAGTACTTC. As protein: CASTLYQGAYEQYF.

The chain joins TRBV5-1 to TRBJ2-3; the D gene is possibly TRBD1 (6 bases). CDR3 length: 15 amino acids. Looked up from germline, CDR1 is SGHRS and CDR2 is YFSETQ. Trimming took off 5 bases at V and 4 bases at J, with 17 bases between the two ends. The CDR3 DNA sequence: TGCGCCAGCAGAAAAGGGCCGGGACAAGCAGATACGCAGTATTTT. Its translation: CASRKGPGQADTQYF.

The rearrangement uses TRBV27 and TRBJ1-5; 11 bases agree with TRBD1. Trimming took 3 bases from V and 4 from J; bases not matched to a gene: 5. The CDR3 is 16 residues long. Germline-derived CDR1 and CDR2 are MNHEY and SMNVEV (reference sequence). For the CDR3, the DNA is TGTGCCAGCAGTTTTGGGACAGGGGGTGTTAATCAGCCCCAGCATTTT. It yields the protein CASSFGTGGVNQPQHF.

The rearrangement links TRBV7-7 to TRBJ2-1, with 8 bases matching TRBD2. J lost 4 bases, V lost 0 bases, and 8 bases had no gene match. This CDR3 is built from 17 residues. CDR1 and CDR2 (germline): SSHAT, FNYEAQ (reference sequence). CDR3 amino acids: CASSLALGPSGYNEQFF. In DNA form, the CDR3 reads TGTGCCAGCAGCTTAGCCTTGGGGCCTAGCGGGTACAATGAGCAGTTCTTC.

V is TRBV21-1 and J is TRBJ2-7. TRBV21-1 is a documented pseudogene. This CDR3 is built from 17 residues. DNA of the CDR3: TGTGCCAGCAGCAAAATCCATAACCGTTTTAACCTCTACGAGCAGTACTTC. Translated, it gives CASSKIHNRFNLYEQYF.

For this clone: Additional DNA sequences in this sample encode the identical CDR3. The chain employs TRBV27 and TRBJ2-1, with TRBD2 matching over 9 bases. V lost 3 bases and J lost 0; bases outside the gene matches: 0. This CDR3 has 15 residues. Germline CDR1 is MNHEY and CDR2 is SMNVEV (reference sequence). CDR3 in amino acids: CASSFSGSSYNEQFF. DNA of the CDR3: TGTGCCAGCAGTTTTAGCGGGAGCTCCTACAATGAGCAGTTCTTC.

The J gene is TRBJ2-7, the V gene TRBV28, with D tentatively TRBD1 (5 bases). Trimming took off 6 bases at V and 2 bases at J, with 17 bases between the two ends. The CDR3 runs 15 residues. Germline CDR1 is MDHEN and CDR2 is SYDVKM. The chain's CDR3 is CASRLGQGAAYEQYF. As DNA, the CDR3 is TGTGCCAGCAGGTTGGGGCAGGGTGCAGCCTACGAGCAGTACTTC. Supplemented by reference TRBV28 and TRBJ2-7, the full variable domain reads DVKVTQSSRYLVKRTGEKVFLECVQDMDHENMFWYRQDPGLGLRLIYFSYDVKMKEKGDIPEGYSVSREKKERFSLILESASTNQTSMYLCASRLGQGAAYEQYFGPGTRLTVT.

V gene TRBV9 combines with J gene TRBJ1-2; a weak D match, TRBD1 (5 bases). The V and J ends lost 2 bases and 6 bases respectively, with 26 bases between them. Germline V lookup: CDR1 SGDLS, CDR2 YYNGEE. CDR3 length equals 18 residues. The CDR3 DNA follows: TGTGCCAGCAGCGTCCTCGCCGGGGGGACCGACTCGTACAATGGCTACACCTTC. The encoded protein is CASSVLAGGTDSYNGYTF.

In DNA, the CDR3 is TGTGCCAGCAGTTACTCTGAAGCGGGCTGGCCCCAGCATTTT. Translating gives CASSYSEAGWPQHF. V usage is TRBV6-5 and J usage is TRBJ1-5; D remains ambiguous. Germline V lookup: CDR1 MNHEY, CDR2 SVGAGI. This CDR3 has 14 amino acids. The V gene lost 0 bases and the J gene lost 9 bases, with 12 bases spanning the gap.

The V and J genes are TRBV10-3 and TRBJ2-7; no clear D gene. The CDR3 length is 13 residues. With 3 bases removed from V and 3 bases from J, the gap between germline ends came to 9 bases. Per the germline V gene, CDR1 is ENHRY and CDR2 is SYGVKD. DNA for the CDR3: TGTGCCATCAGTGAACCCCGCGGCTACGAGCAGTACTTC. Amino acids: CAISEPRGYEQYF.

This clone was seen a handful of times. The chain recombines TRBV4-1 with TRBJ1-1, with D uncertain. The CDR3 length is 13 residues. The V end lost 4 bases, the J end lost 10 bases, and 16 bases lay between the germline ends. CDR1 and CDR2 from the germline V gene are MGHRA and YSYEKL. CDR3 sequence reads: CASSPPMGIVAFF. In nucleotides, the CDR3 is TGCGCCAGCAGCCCGCCTATGGGGATTGTAGCTTTCTTT.

This sequence joins TRBV28 and TRBJ2-7; 7 bases are shared with TRBD2. The V segment lost 6 bases and the J segment 7 bases; nucleotides outside the gene matches: 12. The germline V gene encodes CDR1 MDHEN and CDR2 SYDVKM. This CDR3 is 14 amino acids long. The CDR3 region has the DNA TGTGCCAGCAGCGCTATGCCGGGGCGGGAGGAGCAGTACTTC. Protein sequence: CASSAMPGREEQYF.

This chain links TRBV2 with TRBJ2-1, with no clear D. Trimming cost V 3 bases and J 0 bases, with 6 bases left between them. The germline V gene encodes CDR1 SNHLY and CDR2 FYNNEI. The CDR3 sequence is 14 residues long. CDR3 loop: CASSDWSSYNEQFF. Written as DNA, the CDR3 is TGTGCCAGCAGTGACTGGAGCTCCTACAATGAGCAGTTCTTC.

The chain recombines TRBV29-1 with TRBJ2-3; either TRBD1 or TRBD2 may supply D (5 bases each). The V and J ends lost 5 bases and 3 bases respectively, with 15 bases between them. Germline V gives CDR1 SQVTM, CDR2 ANQGSEA. The CDR3 consists of 14 residues. The CDR3 protein is CSVNPGPKTDTQYF. The CDR3 region has the DNA TGCAGCGTTAACCCGGGACCGAAAACAGATACGCAGTATTTT.

The genes are TRBV7-2 and TRBJ2-3; 8 bases agree with TRBD2. Per germline, CDR1 SGHTA and CDR2 FQGNSA. This CDR3 spans 16 amino acids. V gave up 5 bases and J gave up 3 bases; unmatched junction bases: 10. DNA of the CDR3: TGTGCCAGCAGCCAAGAAGCGGGAGTACGAACAGATACGCAGTATTTT. It encodes CASSQEAGVRTDTQYF. The variable domain in full, with the rest retrieved from reference TRBV7-2 and TRBJ2-3, is GAGVSQSPSNKVTEKGKDVELRCDPISGHTALYWYRQSLGQGLEFLIYFQGNSAPDKSGLPSDRFSAERTGGSVSTLTIQRTQQEDSAVYLCASSQEAGVRTDTQYFGPGTRLTVL.

The genes are TRBV7-9 and TRBJ2-2, with D tentatively TRBD1 (6 bases). This CDR3 has 14 residues. Germline V CDR1 and CDR2: SEHNR, FQNEAQ (reference sequence). V lost 1 base and J 6 bases, leaving 9 bases between the germline ends. CDR3 loop: CASSLGTDAGELFF. CDR3 in DNA: TGTGCCAGCAGCTTAGGGACAGACGCCGGGGAGCTGTTTTTT. The full variable domain, completed using reference TRBV7-9 and TRBJ2-2, is DTGVSQNPRHKITKRGQNVTFRCDPISEHNRLYWYRQTLGQGPEFLTYFQNEAQLEKSRLLSDRFSAERPKGSFSTLEIQRTEQGDSAMYLCASSLGTDAGELFFGEGSRLTVL.